This T cell receptor (beta chain) was recovered during a study of shared clonotypes between healthy human individuals. Only in-frame clones appear in the TCRdb table, and some are missing; sequencing was by immunoSEQ multiplex PCR. The table includes roughly 500,000 clones, about 82% detected once. V dropped 3 bases and J dropped 0 bases, with 6 bases sitting between them. Per germline, CDR1 SGHKS and CDR2 YYEKEE (reference sequence). This CDR3 has 14 amino acids. This clonotype was sampled from a woman in her thirties or forties in good health. Some clones in this sample may be carry-over from other donors' samples. The chain carries TRBV5-5 and TRBJ2-2; D is uncertain. Sequencing used PBMCs. In nucleotides, the CDR3 is TGTGCCAGCAGCTGGCTCACGAACACCGGGGAGCTGTTTTTT. This gives the protein CASSWLTNTGELFF.